This TCR beta chain was documented in a study of beta chain features in type 1 diabetes. The CDR3 totals 13 residues. V gave up 4 bases and J gave up 4 bases, with 13 bases separating them. Per germline, CDR1 GTSNPN and CDR2 SVGIG (reference sequence). Overall study results and limits: All four CD4+ subsets of Type 1 diabetes patients contained TCRB CDR3s that were moderately but significantly shorter.

The investigators reverse transcribed all of the isolated RNA, so they sequenced expressed TCRB transcripts. Data came from immunoSEQ multiplex PCR; TCRdb stores just in-frame clones and leaves some out. The sample lists 250,000 to 300,000 clones; around 24% were seen once. To note about this clone: Antigen specificity is unknown.

J is TRBJ1-1 and V is TRBV30, with D possibly matching TRBD1 (6 bases). The sample consisted of naive CD4+ T cells from blood. The receptor's source is a woman aged 30 to 39 with type 1 diabetes. CDR3 amino acids: CAWIKQGGTEAFF. The CDR3 bases are TGTGCCTGGATCAAACAGGGTGGCACTGAAGCTTTCTTT.